The 18 T cell receptor beta chains in this list originate from one sample, sequenced in a study of blood T cells in healthy people across ages. Using a J-beta primer mix together with a sample-barcoded 5' primer, a second PCR was run for about 6 to 11 cycles. From the 5' RACE reads, TCRdb called clonotypes with MiXCR, one entry per CDR3 protein. The sample has more than 1.4 million distinct CDR3 sequences; roughly 40% are singletons. The sequenced sample consisted of blood. The receptors were sampled from a woman aged 18-29 years in good health.

The V gene is TRBV12-3 or TRBV12-4, the J gene TRBJ1-1; TRBD1 might be the D (6 bases). The V end lost 1 base, the J end lost 4 bases, and 13 bases lay between the germline ends. The CDR3 sequence is 15 residues long. This chain's CDR3 is CASSLVAGVSTEAFF. For the CDR3, the DNA is TGTGCCAGCAGTTTAGTGGCAGGGGTGAGCACTGAAGCTTTCTTT.

This chain joins TRBV20-1 and TRBJ1-5; 9 nucleotides match TRBD1. The germline gives CDR1 DFQATT, CDR2 SNEGSKA (reference sequence). V was clipped by 5 bases and J by 5 bases; unmatched bases: 4. The CDR3 extends over 13 amino acids. CDR3 nucleotide sequence: TGCAGTGCTGTCGGACAGGGGTATCAGCCCCAGCATTTT. Protein product: CSAVGQGYQPQHF.

The V call is TRBV12-3 or TRBV12-4, the J call TRBJ1-2; maybe TRBD1 (6 bases). The CDR3 runs to 15 residues. Trimming took off 4 bases at V and 2 bases at J, with 14 bases between the two ends. The CDR3 spells CASSSAAGTNYGYTF. The CDR3 DNA reads TGTGCCAGCAGTTCAGCCGCCGGGACAAACTATGGCTACACCTTC.

V and J are TRBV7-8 and TRBJ2-5, with TRBD1 matching 7 bases. Looked up from germline, CDR1 is SGHVS and CDR2 is FQNEAQ. The trim removed 5 bases at V and 2 bases at J, leaving 11 bases unmatched. The CDR3 is 16 amino acids. The CDR3 sequence: CASSPLSGTAQETQYF. The CDR3 DNA follows: TGTGCCAGCAGCCCCTTGTCCGGGACAGCGCAAGAGACCCAGTACTTC. The full variable domain, in which reference TRBV7-8 and TRBJ2-5 provide the parts outside the CDR3, is GAGVSQSPRYKVAKRGQDVALRCDPISGHVSLFWYQQALGQGPEFLTYFQNEAQLDKSGLPSDRFFAERPEGSVSTLKIQRTQQEDSAVYLCASSPLSGTAQETQYFGPGTRLLVL.

This clonotype has only a few counts. The chain uses TRBV29-1 and TRBJ2-1; D might be TRBD1 or TRBD2, each matching 5 bases. CDR1 and CDR2 from the germline V gene are SQVTM and ANQGSEA. The CDR3 runs 14 residues. V gave up 7 bases and J gave up 4 bases, with 17 bases separating them. The CDR3 here is CSAPRDARYNEQFF. CDR3 nucleotides: TGCAGCGCCCCGAGGGACGCCAGATACAATGAGCAGTTCTTC.

V usage is TRBV20-1 and J usage is TRBJ1-1; D is possibly TRBD1 (6 bases). V was cut by 5 bases and J by 5 bases, with 12 bases left in between. The CDR3 totals 12 residues. Germline values: CDR1 DFQATT, CDR2 SNEGSKA (reference sequence). The CDR3 DNA follows: TGCAGTGCTGGGCGGGGGGCTACTGAAGCTTTCTTT. Its translation is CSAGRGATEAFF.

The rearrangement uses TRBV11-2 and TRBJ1-4, with D perhaps matching TRBD1 (5 bases). Germline V gives CDR1 SGHAT, CDR2 FQNNGV. Trimming removed 5 bases from V and 7 bases from J, with 14 bases in between. The CDR3 length is 14 residues. CDR3 loop: CASSPGLQGEKLFF. For the CDR3, the DNA is TGTGCCAGCAGCCCGGGACTACAAGGTGAAAAACTGTTTTTT. The variable domain in full, with the rest retrieved from reference TRBV11-2 and TRBJ1-4, is EAGVAQSPRYKIIEKRQSVAFWCNPISGHATLYWYQQILGQGPKLLIQFQNNGVVDDSQLPKDRFSAERLKGVDSTLKIQPAKLEDSAVYLCASSPGLQGEKLFFGSGTQLSVL.

This chain joins TRBV7-2 and TRBJ2-5, with TRBD2 matching over 13 bases. This CDR3 contains 17 residues. CDR1 SGHTA and CDR2 FQGNSA come from the germline V gene. V lost 0 bases and J lost 2; bases outside the gene matches: 3. The CDR3 coding sequence is TGTGCCAGCAGCTTAGCGGGGGGACTAGCGGGGCAAGAGACCCAGTACTTC. Its protein is CASSLAGGLAGQETQYF.

Only a few counts were recorded for this clonotype. This chain links TRBV9 with TRBJ2-3; 7 bases align to TRBD1. The V segment lost 3 bases and the J segment 5 bases; nucleotides outside the gene matches: 9. This CDR3 is built from 15 residues. Germline V gene sequence: CDR1 SGDLS, CDR2 YYNGEE. Here the CDR3 reads CASSEGALGIDTQYF. Here the CDR3 DNA reads TGTGCCAGCAGCGAGGGGGCCCTCGGGATAGATACGCAGTATTTT.

This clonotype showed up just a few times. The gene calls are TRBV4-1 and TRBJ1-1; the D gene is possibly TRBD1 (6 bases). V lost 1 base and J 3 bases, leaving 15 bases between the germline ends. The CDR3 has 16 residues. In germline, CDR1 is MGHRA, CDR2 YSYEKL. CDR3 DNA: TGCGCCAGCAGCCAAGTTATAAGGGGGACGGACACTGAAGCTTTCTTT. Translating it yields CASSQVIRGTDTEAFF.

The V gene is TRBV7-2, the J gene TRBJ2-7; TRBD2 matches 8 bases. Germline V gene sequence: CDR1 SGHTA, CDR2 FQGNSA. With 4 bases clipped from V and 4 bases from J, the junction kept 12 bases outside the gene matches. This CDR3 is built from 16 residues. The CDR3: CASSWGRSGALYEQYF. The CDR3 DNA sequence: TGTGCCAGCAGCTGGGGGCGTAGCGGGGCCTTGTACGAGCAGTACTTC. Full variable domain (rest looked up from reference TRBV7-2 and TRBJ2-7): GAGVSQSPSNKVTEKGKDVELRCDPISGHTALYWYRQSLGQGLEFLIYFQGNSAPDKSGLPSDRFSAERTGGSVSTLTIQRTQQEDSAVYLCASSWGRSGALYEQYFGPGTRLTVT.

The J gene is TRBJ1-2, the V gene TRBV6-1, with TRBD1 matching 8 bases. Germline V gives CDR1 MNHNS, CDR2 SASEGT. The CDR3 consists of 17 residues. V lost 4 bases, J lost 8 bases, and 18 bases stayed unmatched. The CDR3 sequence is CASSGDLGTGGVGGYTF. The CDR3 nucleotides are TGTGCCAGCAGTGGGGATCTGGGGACAGGCGGAGTAGGGGGCTACACCTTC.

The V and J genes are TRBV6-1 and TRBJ2-6, with unresolved D. V dropped 2 bases and J dropped 4 bases, with 18 bases sitting between them. Germline lookup yields CDR1 MNHNS and CDR2 SASEGT. This CDR3 is built from 18 residues. The CDR3 protein is CASSETVEWAAGANVLTF. The CDR3 nucleotides read TGTGCCAGCAGTGAAACGGTCGAGTGGGCAGCCGGGGCCAACGTCCTGACTTTC.

This clonotype was detected only a few times. This chain uses TRBV15 with TRBJ2-3; D gene uncertain. V dropped 8 bases and J dropped 7 bases, with 7 bases sitting between them. The CDR3 spans 10 residues. Per the germline V gene, CDR1 is LNHNV and CDR2 is YYDKDF (reference sequence). CDR3: CATGFHTQYF. Here the CDR3 DNA reads TGTGCCACCGGGTTTCATACGCAGTATTTT.

This rearrangement joins TRBV7-9 to TRBJ2-5, with 12 bases identical to TRBD2. After removal of 2 bases from V and 4 bases from J, the junction contained 5 bases not matched to a gene. The germline CDR1 and CDR2 sequences are SEHNR and FQNEAQ (reference sequence). This CDR3 is 16 amino acids long. The CDR3: CASSLSLAGGPETQYF. In nucleotides, the CDR3 is TGTGCCAGCAGCTTATCCCTAGCGGGGGGGCCAGAGACCCAGTACTTC.

This clonotype has just a few counts. V usage is TRBV2 and J usage is TRBJ2-7, with D maybe TRBD2 (6 bases). This CDR3 is 14 amino acids long. CDR1 and CDR2 from the germline V gene are SNHLY and FYNNEI. Trimming cost V 2 bases and J 2 bases, with 10 bases left between them. CDR3 loop: CASSEWRDPYEQYF. In DNA, the CDR3 is TGTGCCAGCAGTGAATGGCGGGATCCCTACGAGCAGTACTTC.

The CDR3, as DNA: TGCGCCAGCAGCTTGGGGGGAACCAGTGGGTTTTTTAATTCACCCCTCCACTTT. This gives the protein CASSLGGTSGFFNSPLHF. The V and J genes are TRBV5-1 and TRBJ1-6; D gene uncertain. This CDR3 is built from 18 residues. V was trimmed by 0 bases and J by 6 bases, leaving 19 bases between them. The germline V gene encodes CDR1 SGHRS and CDR2 YFSETQ.

In its sample, this clonotype was seen a few times. The V call is TRBV5-1, the J call TRBJ2-4; 8 bases agree with TRBD2. Per germline, CDR1 SGHRS and CDR2 YFSETQ. The CDR3 consists of 18 residues. The V segment lost 0 bases and the J segment 0 bases; nucleotides outside the gene matches: 8. In nucleotides, the CDR3 is TGCGCCAGCAGCTTGGGCGCGGGGGGCACGTTAGCCAAAAACATTCAGTACTTC. Amino acids: CASSLGAGGTLAKNIQYF.